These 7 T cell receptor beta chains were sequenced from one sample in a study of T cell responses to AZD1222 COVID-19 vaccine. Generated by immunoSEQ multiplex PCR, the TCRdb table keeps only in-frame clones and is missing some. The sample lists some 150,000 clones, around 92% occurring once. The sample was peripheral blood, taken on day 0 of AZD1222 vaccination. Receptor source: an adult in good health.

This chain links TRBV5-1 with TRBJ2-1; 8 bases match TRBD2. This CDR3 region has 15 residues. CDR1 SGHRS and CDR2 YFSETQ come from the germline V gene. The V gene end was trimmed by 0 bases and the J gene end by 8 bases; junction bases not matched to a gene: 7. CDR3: CASSLATTSVDEQFF. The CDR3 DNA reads TGCGCCAGCAGCTTGGCGACGACTAGCGTCGATGAGCAGTTCTTC. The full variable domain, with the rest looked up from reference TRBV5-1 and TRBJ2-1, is KAGVTQTPRYLIKTRGQQVTLSCSPISGHRSVSWYQQTPGQGLQFLFEYFSETQRNKGNFPGRFSGRQFSNSRSEMNVSTLELGDSALYLCASSLATTSVDEQFFGPGTRLTVL.

CDR3 region: CAWSSGVHSPLHF. For the CDR3, the DNA is TGTGCCTGGAGTTCGGGGGTGCATTCACCCCTCCACTTT. The chain joins TRBV30 to TRBJ1-6; perhaps TRBD1 as D (5 bases). This CDR3 region has 13 residues. Germline CDR1 reads GTSNPN; CDR2 reads SVGIG (reference sequence). The V end was cut by 2 bases, the J end by 8 bases, with 10 bases between.

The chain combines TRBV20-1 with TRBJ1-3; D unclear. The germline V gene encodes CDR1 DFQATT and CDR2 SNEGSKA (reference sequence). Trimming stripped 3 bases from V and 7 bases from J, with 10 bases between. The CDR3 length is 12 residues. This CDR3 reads CSASQVGNTIYF. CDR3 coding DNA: TGCAGTGCTAGTCAGGTGGGGAACACCATATATTTT.

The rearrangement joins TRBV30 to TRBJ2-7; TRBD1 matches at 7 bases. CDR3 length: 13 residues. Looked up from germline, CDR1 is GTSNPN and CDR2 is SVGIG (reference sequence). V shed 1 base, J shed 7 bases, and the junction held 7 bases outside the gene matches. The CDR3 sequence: CAWSAQGVGEQYF. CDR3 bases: TGTGCCTGGAGTGCTCAGGGGGTGGGTGAGCAGTACTTC.

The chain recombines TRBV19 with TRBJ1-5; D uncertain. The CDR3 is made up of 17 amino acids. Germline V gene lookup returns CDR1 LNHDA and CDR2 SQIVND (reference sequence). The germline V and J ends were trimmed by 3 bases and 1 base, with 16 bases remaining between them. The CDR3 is CASSMRKGFESNQPQHF. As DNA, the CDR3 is TGTGCCAGTAGTATGCGAAAAGGGTTCGAGAGCAATCAGCCCCAGCATTTT.

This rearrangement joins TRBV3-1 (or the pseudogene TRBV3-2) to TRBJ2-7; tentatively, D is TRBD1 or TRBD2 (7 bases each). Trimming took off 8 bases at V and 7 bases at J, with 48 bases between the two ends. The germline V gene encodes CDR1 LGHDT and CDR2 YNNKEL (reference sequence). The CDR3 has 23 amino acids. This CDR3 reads CASPQFTGEGPTYSLYSPWEQYF. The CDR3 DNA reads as TGTGCCAGCCCCCAGTTCACAGGGGAGGGTCCGACTTACTCCCTGTATTCCCCTTGGGAGCAGTACTTC.

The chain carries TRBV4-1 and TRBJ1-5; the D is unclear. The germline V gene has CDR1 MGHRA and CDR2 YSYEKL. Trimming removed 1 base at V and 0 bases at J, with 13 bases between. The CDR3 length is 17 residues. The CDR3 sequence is CASSQVPTRNSNQPQHF. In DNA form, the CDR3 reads TGCGCCAGCAGCCAAGTGCCGACAAGAAATAGCAATCAGCCCCAGCATTTT.